The 22 T cell receptor beta chains below come from one sample, sequenced in a study of read filtering for tumor transcriptome and immune sequencing (dated by TCRdb to the early 2020s). Reads for this sample came from an Illumina HiSeq 4000. TCR libraries were built from approximately 400 ng RNA with the Immunoverse kit, using molecular barcoded adaptors covering alpha/delta and beta/gamma chains. Starting from the raw public reads, TCRdb applied fastp trimming at Q25, assembled clones with MiXCR and retained in-frame beta chains. Under each unique CDR3 protein, matching rows form one entry showing the most common genes and DNA. The sample table lists 130,000 or so distinct CDR3 sequences, about 13% of them with a count of one. The biggest ten clones account for 8.4% of the sample. The sequencing sample was made of a population of CD138-negative cells sorted from bone marrow. The sample's cell subset or site, from its label and the paper: bone marrow mononuclear cells depleted of CD138+ plasma/myeloma cells by negative magnetic selection. The receptors here all came from a donor older than 35 with multiple myeloma.

This clonotype was detected many times. The chain links TRBV5-1 to TRBJ2-2, with 11 bases identical to TRBD1. Germline CDR1 and CDR2: SGHRS and YFSETQ. CDR3 length: 15 amino acids. Germline trimming cut 7 bases from V and 3 bases from J; bases unmatched to any gene: 5. CDR3 DNA sequence: TGCGCCAGCCACCGGACAGGGGGCGACACCGGGGAGCTGTTTTTT. This translates into CASHRTGGDTGELFF.

In its sample, this clonotype was seen many times. The gene calls are TRBV24-1 and TRBJ2-1, with unresolved D. The germline V and J ends were trimmed by 0 bases and 8 bases, with 7 bases remaining between them. Germline lookup yields CDR1 KGHDR and CDR2 SFDVKD. CDR3 length: 13 residues. The DNA for the CDR3 is TGTGCCACCAGTGATTTGAGGCTCCATGAGCAGTTCTTC. Its translation: CATSDLRLHEQFF.

A remark on this clonotype: One end of the junction fails to match germline, which may point to a read error. The J gene is TRBJ1-1, the V gene TRBV6-5, with D perhaps TRBD1 (6 bases). Looked up from germline, CDR1 is MNHEY and CDR2 is SVGAGI. This CDR3 is built from 13 residues. CDR3: CASSYQGSTVAFF. The CDR3 DNA sequence: TGTGCCAGCAGTTACCAGGGGAGCACTGTAGCTTTCTTT.

This clonotype has at least ten counts. This chain uses TRBV6-2 or TRBV6-3 with TRBJ1-1; 9 bases line up with TRBD1. CDR1 is MNHEY, CDR2 SVGEGT, per germline. J gave up 4 bases and V 6 bases, and 0 bases lay outside the gene matches. The CDR3 runs 12 residues. CDR3 residues: CASRQGATEAFF. The CDR3 nucleotides read TGTGCCAGCAGACAGGGGGCCACTGAAGCTTTCTTT.

This clonotype was counted ten times or more. The V call is TRBV7-3, the J call TRBJ2-1, with 15 bases lining up with TRBD2. In germline, CDR1 is SGHTA, CDR2 FQGTGA. V was pared by 5 bases and J by 9 bases, with 5 bases of the junction left unmatched. CDR3 size: 15 residues. As DNA, the CDR3 is TGTGCCAGCAGCCCTGGGACTAGCGGGAGGTCTGAGCAGTTCTTC. This gives the protein CASSPGTSGRSEQFF.

This clonotype was observed a few times. V usage is TRBV27 and J usage is TRBJ1-6, with D unresolved. Germline V gives CDR1 MNHEY, CDR2 SMNVEV (reference sequence). V was shortened by 6 bases and J by 3 bases, with 12 bases between the two germline ends. The CDR3 length is 15 residues. The CDR3 reads CASSPGRVYNSPLHF. DNA of the CDR3: TGTGCCAGCAGCCCGGGCAGAGTCTATAATTCACCCCTCCACTTT.

This clonotype came up many times. V is TRBV13 and J is TRBJ2-7, with 8 nucleotides matching TRBD1. The CDR3 contains 13 residues. The V segment lost 5 bases and the J segment 6 bases; nucleotides outside the gene matches: 6. CDR1 and CDR2 (germline): PRHDT, FYEKMQ (reference sequence). The CDR3 DNA reads TGTGCCAGCAGCATAGACAGGGGCGGCGAGCAGTACTTC. This encodes CASSIDRGGEQYF.

V gene TRBV19 combines with J gene TRBJ2-7; D assignment may be TRBD1 or TRBD2 (5 bases each). The CDR3 is 15 residues long. In germline, CDR1 is LNHDA, CDR2 SQIVND (reference sequence). V lost 5 bases to trimming and J lost 5 bases, with 19 bases between them. CDR3 sequence reads: CASSPGRRPPNEQYF. In nucleotides, the CDR3 is TGTGCCAGTAGTCCGGGACGGCGTCCCCCTAACGAGCAGTACTTC.

Comment on this clonotype: One end of the junction does not line up with germline, which may come from a read error. The chain has TRBV29-1 and TRBJ2-1; D possibly uses TRBD1 or TRBD2 (6 bases each). The CDR3 has 13 amino acids. In germline, CDR1 is SQVTM, CDR2 ANQGSEA. For the CDR3, the DNA is TGCAGCTCGGTCGGGGGCAGGGGCAATGGGCAGTTCTTC. Translated, it gives CSSVGGRGNGQFF.

Regarding this clonotype: Compared with germline, one end of the junction differs, possibly owing to a read error. This chain connects TRBV5-1 to TRBJ2-1; 8 bases are a match to TRBD2. CDR1 and CDR2 from the germline V gene are SGHRS and YFSETQ. This CDR3 region has 14 residues. Here the CDR3 reads CASSLREGPPGQLF. In DNA, the CDR3 is TGCGCCAGCAGCTTGCGGGAGGGCCCCCCTGGGCAGCTCTTC.

The chain links TRBV11-3 to TRBJ2-5, with D possibly matching TRBD2 (5 bases). Trimming removed 2 bases from V and 7 bases from J, with 14 bases in between. The CDR3 runs 14 residues. Germline values: CDR1 SGHNT, CDR2 YENEEA. The chain's CDR3 is CASSLSQPLATQYF. The DNA for the CDR3 is TGTGCCAGCAGCTTATCACAGCCCCTAGCGACCCAGTACTTC.

This clonotype was counted at least ten times. V is TRBV4-1 and J is TRBJ2-5; D perhaps matches TRBD1 (6 bases). This CDR3 contains 17 residues. The germline CDR1 and CDR2 sequences are MGHRA and YSYEKL. The V and J ends lost 1 base and 0 bases respectively, with 15 bases between them. CDR3 loop: CASSQAPSRGNQETQYF. CDR3 sequence (DNA): TGCGCCAGCAGCCAAGCCCCTAGTAGGGGGAACCAAGAGACCCAGTACTTC.

This clonotype was counted at least ten times. This sequence joins TRBV20-1 and TRBJ2-3; tentatively, D is TRBD1 (6 bases). This CDR3 is 13 amino acids long. V was clipped by 3 bases and J by 7 bases, with 14 bases between them. Germline V CDR1 and CDR2: DFQATT, SNEGSKA (reference sequence). CDR3 nucleotides: TGCAGTGCTAGCTTAGCAGGGGAACATACGCAGTATTTT. Protein product: CSASLAGEHTQYF.

This clonotype has ten or more counts. The V gene is TRBV5-1, the J gene TRBJ2-7; TRBD2 aligns across 12 bases. Germline lookup yields CDR1 SGHRS and CDR2 YFSETQ. V was clipped by 1 base and J by 4 bases; unmatched bases: 6. The CDR3 consists of 16 residues. The chain's CDR3 is CASSLKLAGGVYEQYF. The CDR3 DNA follows: TGCGCCAGCAGCTTGAAACTAGCGGGGGGTGTATACGAGCAGTACTTC.

The chain couples TRBV20-1 to TRBJ2-1; TRBD1 is a possible D gene (5 bases). Germline CDR1 is DFQATT and CDR2 is SNEGSKA (reference sequence). Trimming left V 3 bases short and J 7 bases short, with 10 bases between. The CDR3 sequence is 12 residues long. This CDR3 is CSARPRQNEQFF. The CDR3 DNA is TGCAGTGCTAGGCCAAGACAGAATGAGCAGTTCTTC.

Many counts were recorded for this clonotype. The chain employs TRBV29-1 and TRBJ2-7, with 12 bases identical to TRBD2. V lost 7 bases and J lost 5; bases outside the gene matches: 6. The CDR3 runs to 13 residues. From germline, CDR1 is SQVTM and CDR2 ANQGSEA. The CDR3 protein is CSATSGRKDEQYF. CDR3 bases: TGCAGCGCAACTAGCGGGAGGAAGGACGAGCAGTACTTC.

This clonotype was observed many times. The rearrangement uses TRBV7-9 and TRBJ1-4, with D possibly TRBD1 on 6 matching bases. The germline V gene has CDR1 SEHNR and CDR2 FQNEAQ (reference sequence). Between the trimmed V and J ends, which lost 5 bases and 0 bases, there was a span of 10 bases. The CDR3 loop spans 15 amino acids. This CDR3 reads CASSLYRATNEKLFF. CDR3 nucleotide sequence: TGTGCCAGCAGCCTCTACAGGGCAACTAATGAAAAACTGTTTTTT.

The chain has TRBV7-8 and TRBJ2-7, with D maybe TRBD1 (6 bases). V was pared by 4 bases and J by 3 bases, with 13 bases between. This CDR3 has 14 residues. Germline-derived CDR1 and CDR2 are SGHVS and FQNEAQ. CDR3 amino acids: CASSSHQGFYEQYF. The CDR3 DNA reads TGTGCCAGCAGCTCCCACCAGGGGTTCTACGAGCAGTACTTC.

This clonotype was recorded a few times. This chain uses TRBV29-1 with TRBJ1-1; the D is unclear. The CDR3 is made up of 10 amino acids. Trimming cost V 4 bases and J 6 bases, with 6 bases left between them. Germline CDR1 reads SQVTM; CDR2 reads ANQGSEA. CDR3 amino acids: CSVVTAEAFF. The CDR3 nucleotides read TGCAGCGTTGTAACCGCTGAAGCTTTCTTT.

The V call is TRBV6-5, the J call TRBJ2-7; 9 positions agree with TRBD1. CDR1 MNHEY and CDR2 SVGAGI come from the germline V gene. Trimming took 2 bases from V and 4 from J; bases not matched to a gene: 6. The CDR3 runs 15 residues. CDR3 protein: CASSYIPGQGYEQYF. The CDR3 nucleotides are TGTGCCAGCAGTTACATTCCGGGACAGGGATACGAGCAGTACTTC.

The sample holds one count of this clonotype. A much larger clone lies a single base off, so this may be a read error. The chain couples TRBV7-9 to TRBJ1-1, with D possibly matching TRBD1 (6 bases). Germline V CDR1 and CDR2: SEHNR, FQNEAQ (reference sequence). The CDR3 length is 19 residues. CDR3 residues: CASSLASAAGTFKNSEAFF. CDR3 in DNA: TGTGCCAGCAGCTTAGCCTCCGCGGCCGGGACATTTAAGAACTCTGAAGCTTTCTTT.

This clonotype was counted many times. The rearrangement links TRBV20-1 to TRBJ2-3, with TRBD2 matching over 13 bases. Trimming took 3 bases from V and 2 from J; bases not matched to a gene: 2. CDR1 is DFQATT, CDR2 SNEGSKA, per germline (reference sequence). There are 15 residues in the CDR3. The CDR3 spells CSARGTSGNTDTQYF. Written as DNA, the CDR3 is TGCAGTGCTAGGGGGACTAGCGGGAACACAGATACGCAGTATTTT.